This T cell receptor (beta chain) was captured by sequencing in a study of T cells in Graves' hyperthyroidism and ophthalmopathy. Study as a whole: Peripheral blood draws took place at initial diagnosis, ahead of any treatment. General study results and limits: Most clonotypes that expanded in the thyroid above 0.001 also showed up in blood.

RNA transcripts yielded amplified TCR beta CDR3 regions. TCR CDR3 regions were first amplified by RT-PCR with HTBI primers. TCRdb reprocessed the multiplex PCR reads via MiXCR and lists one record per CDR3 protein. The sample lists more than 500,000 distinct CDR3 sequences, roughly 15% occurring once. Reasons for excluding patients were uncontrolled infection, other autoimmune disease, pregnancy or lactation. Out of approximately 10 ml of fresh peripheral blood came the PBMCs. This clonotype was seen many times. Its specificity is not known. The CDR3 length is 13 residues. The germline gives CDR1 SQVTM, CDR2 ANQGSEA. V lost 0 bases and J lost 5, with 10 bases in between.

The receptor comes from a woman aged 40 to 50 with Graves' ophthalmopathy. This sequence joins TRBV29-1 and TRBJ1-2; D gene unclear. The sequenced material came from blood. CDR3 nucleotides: TGCAGCGTTGAAGACAGGAGTGAATATGGCTACACCTTC. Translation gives CSVEDRSEYGYTF.